The sequence of this T cell receptor beta chain was determined in a study of T cells in pancreatic ductal adenocarcinoma. Study results and caveats: Blood had more productive templates and about 8-fold more unique clonotypes than tumor. Tumor and blood clonality did not differ significantly, about 0.1 versus 0.07. Enrichment of CD45RO+ effector over naive T cells in tumors may bias clonality. Results skew toward the minority of patients with early-stage disease.

In regard to this clone: Its antigen is unidentified.

The CDR3 is 16 amino acids. Trimming took 2 bases from V and 10 from J; bases not matched to a gene: 7. Looked up from germline, CDR1 is MNHEY and CDR2 is SVGAGI. Measured with immunoSEQ multiplex PCR; TCRdb has only the in-frame clones, and not every one. The sample yields over 10,000 clones, 86% seen once. The selected patients with pancreatic ductal adenocarcinoma had surgery but no neoadjuvant therapy. Sequenced: PBMCs. This receptor was obtained from a human donor with pancreatic ductal adenocarcinoma. The rearrangement uses TRBV6-5 and TRBJ1-6, with 11 positions matching TRBD1. This chain's CDR3 is CASSYLGTGGGSPLHF. CDR3 DNA: TGTGCCAGCAGTTACCTCGGGACAGGGGGAGGGTCACCCCTCCACTTT.